This T cell receptor (beta chain) was retrieved from a study of cytomegalovirus exposure and HLA in healthy donors. Findings of the study overall: A later analysis linked fewer than 20,000 TCR beta sequences to HLA alleles at 0.05 false discovery rate.

PCR used 60 Vbeta primers and 13 Jbeta primers. Libraries were prepared by immunoSEQ multiplex PCR; TCRdb keeps only in-frame clonotypes and omits some of them. The table lists under 200,000 clones, around four fifths of them singletons, with 1.3% in the top ten. In the case of this clone: Antigen specificity is unknown.

With V trimmed by 6 bases and J by 1 base, 4 bases remained unmatched. Per the germline V gene, CDR1 is MRHNA and CDR2 is SNTAGT. There are 15 residues in the CDR3. The J gene is TRBJ2-2, the V gene TRBV6-4, with 8 bases aligning to TRBD2. This TCR was sampled from a man aged 30 to 45 in good health and CMV-seronegative. The sequenced sample consisted of PBMCs. Here the CDR3 reads CASSPSGWNTGELFF. CDR3 bases: TGTGCCAGCAGCCCTAGCGGGTGGAACACCGGGGAGCTGTTTTTT.